This T cell receptor beta chain came from a study of blood T cell repertoires in COVID-19. Germline lookup yields CDR1 MNHEY and CDR2 SVGAGI. The CDR3 extends over 12 amino acids. The V end was cut by 2 bases, the J end by 6 bases, with 7 bases between. A few counts support this clone. Libraries were prepared by immunoSEQ multiplex PCR; TCRdb keeps only in-frame clonotypes and omits some of them. The repertoire holds under 300,000 clones, with 86% as singletons. The sample was peripheral blood. This sequence joins TRBV6-5 and TRBJ1-1; a weak D match, TRBD1 (5 bases). The source of this sequence is a man of 80 years or more with acute or convalescent COVID-19. The CDR3 DNA reads as TGTGCCAGCAGTTACGGAGGGGCTGAAGCTTTCTTT. It codes for CASSYGGAEAFF.